This note documents a single TCR beta chain sequence. The antigen is undetermined. CDR1 and CDR2 (germline): MNHEY, SVGAGI. Unmatched junction bases numbered 7, after V lost 4 bases and J lost 6 bases. The CDR3 has 16 amino acids. The sample comes from a study of identical twins. Overall study findings and caveats: While abundant cord blood beta clonotypes carried fewer insertions, memory repertoires showed no such pattern.

MiXCR, applied by TCRdb to the 5' RACE reads, yields one record per CDR3 protein. The sample shows 250,000 or so distinct CDR3 sequences, about 8% of them seen only once. The data were also submitted as part of a second study, on yellow fever vaccine responses in identical twins. Per that study: Twins reportedly showed a vaccine T cell response that seemed partly convergent and partly personalized.

This chain uses TRBV6-5 with TRBJ2-2; 11 nucleotides agree with TRBD2. Material: CD8+ T cells sorted from blood. This TCR was sampled from a young woman in good health. The CDR3 here is CASSFHSGGAPGELFF. DNA for the CDR3: TGTGCCAGCAGTTTTCATAGCGGGGGGGCCCCCGGGGAGCTGTTTTTT.